The 9 T cell receptor beta chains listed next were all sequenced from one sample in a study of PD-1 blockade in mismatch repair-deficient tumors. Using immunoSEQ multiplex PCR, the repertoire was profiled, and TCRdb retains in-frame clones only, with some absent. The sample yields over 60,000 clones, more than 70% seen once. Here the sequenced sample was peripheral blood, taken 52 weeks after starting pembrolizumab. The source of these receptors is an adult with mismatch repair-deficient cancer.

The genes are TRBV5-1 and TRBJ1-1; unclear D gene. The CDR3 loop spans 16 amino acids. Trimming took 3 bases from V and 0 from J, leaving 15 bases between them. Germline assignment: CDR1 SGHRS and CDR2 YFSETQ. The CDR3 region is CASSSRPYTLNTEAFF. The CDR3, as DNA: TGCGCCAGCAGCTCCCGACCCTATACCCTGAACACTGAAGCTTTCTTT. Full variable domain (remainder filled in from reference TRBV5-1 and TRBJ1-1): KAGVTQTPRYLIKTRGQQVTLSCSPISGHRSVSWYQQTPGQGLQFLFEYFSETQRNKGNFPGRFSGRQFSNSRSEMNVSTLELGDSALYLCASSSRPYTLNTEAFFGQGTRLTVV.

J is TRBJ2-7 and V is TRBV4-2; D not certain. Trimming removed 5 bases from V and 5 bases from J, with 16 bases in between. This CDR3 has 14 amino acids. Germline CDR1 is LGHNA and CDR2 is YNFKEQ. The CDR3 protein is CASSLIGSGDEQYF. CDR3 nucleotides: TGTGCCAGCAGCTTGATAGGGTCCGGCGACGAGCAGTACTTC.

The rearrangement uses TRBV27 and TRBJ2-1; 9 bases fit TRBD1. CDR3 length equals 15 residues. CDR1 and CDR2 from the germline V gene are MNHEY and SMNVEV (reference sequence). V lost 5 bases and J lost 3; bases outside the gene matches: 5. CDR3 sequence: CASSAGQGNYNEQFF. The CDR3 DNA reads TGTGCCAGCAGTGCCGGACAGGGGAACTACAATGAGCAGTTCTTC.

The chain is built from TRBV18 and TRBJ2-7; 9 nucleotides match TRBD1. This CDR3 has 15 residues. CDR1 KGHSH and CDR2 LQKENI come from the germline V gene. Trimming removed 6 bases from V and 3 bases from J; junction bases left unmatched: 9. The CDR3 sequence is CASSRRQGGIYEQYF. The CDR3 DNA is TGTGCCAGCTCTCGTAGACAGGGGGGAATCTACGAGCAGTACTTC.

V and J are TRBV10-3 and TRBJ2-5; 7 bases line up with TRBD2. Trimming cost V 2 bases and J 2 bases; bases outside gene matches: 5. The CDR3 runs 15 residues. Germline CDR1 ENHRY, CDR2 SYGVKD. This chain's CDR3 is CAISEREASQETQYF. CDR3 in DNA: TGTGCCATCAGTGAGCGGGAGGCTTCACAAGAGACCCAGTACTTC.

The rearrangement uses TRBV6-6 and TRBJ2-1, with 7 bases that match TRBD2. The CDR3 loop spans 16 amino acids. J was trimmed by 7 bases and V by 2 bases; bases with no gene match: 11. CDR1 is MNHNY and CDR2 is SVGAGI in the germline V gene (reference sequence). CDR3 in DNA: TGTGCCAGCAGTTACACCAGCGGGACCGGGAGGAATGAGCAGTTCTTC. As protein: CASSYTSGTGRNEQFF.

The gene calls are TRBV5-1 and TRBJ1-1, with a tentative D call TRBD1 (5 bases). Germline values: CDR1 SGHRS, CDR2 YFSETQ. Between the trimmed V and J ends, which lost 0 bases and 10 bases, there was a span of 13 bases. The CDR3 loop spans 13 amino acids. CDR3 DNA: TGCGCCAGCAGCTTGGGGGACCGAAGGCCAGCTTTCTTT. Amino acids: CASSLGDRRPAFF. Full variable domain (outside the CDR3, taken from reference TRBV5-1 and TRBJ1-1): KAGVTQTPRYLIKTRGQQVTLSCSPISGHRSVSWYQQTPGQGLQFLFEYFSETQRNKGNFPGRFSGRQFSNSRSEMNVSTLELGDSALYLCASSLGDRRPAFFGQGTRLTVV.

The chain joins TRBV5-4 to TRBJ1-2; tentatively, D is TRBD1 (5 bases). CDR1 is SGHNT, CDR2 YYREEE, per germline (reference sequence). V was clipped by 3 bases and J by 7 bases, with 10 bases between them. This CDR3 has 12 amino acids. The CDR3: CASSSRGVGYTF. The CDR3 bases are TGTGCCAGCAGCTCCCGGGGGGTTGGCTACACCTTC.

The chain combines TRBV29-1 with TRBJ2-1; D is ambiguous. CDR1 is SQVTM, CDR2 ANQGSEA, per germline. CDR3 length: 15 amino acids. V dropped 0 bases and J dropped 0 bases, with 9 bases sitting between them. This CDR3 is CSVEDPGSSYNEQFF. For the CDR3, the DNA is TGCAGCGTTGAAGATCCTGGAAGCTCCTACAATGAGCAGTTCTTC.